Listed here is a single T cell receptor (beta chain). Antigen: not known. The source of the sample is a study of shared clonotypes between healthy human individuals. Using immunoSEQ multiplex PCR, the repertoire was profiled, and TCRdb retains in-frame clones only, with some absent. This table holds millions of clones, 85% to 95% found once. CDR1 MNHEY and CDR2 SVGAGI come from the germline V gene. The CDR3 has 14 amino acids. V was pared by 2 bases and J by 6 bases, with 2 bases of the junction left unmatched. Findings of the study overall: When naive CD4 clonotypes were compared across a few donors, approximately 5% were shared.

The receptor comes from a man between 18 and 35 years old in good health. Sequencing input: naive CD4+ T cells sorted from blood. The subset denotes: CD45RA+ positively selected. The chain combines TRBV6-5 with TRBJ2-1; TRBD1 matches at 9 bases. As DNA, the CDR3 is TGTGCCAGCAGTTACGGGACAGGGACCAATGAGCAGTTCTTC. Translation: CASSYGTGTNEQFF.